This entry features one T cell receptor (beta chain) sequence. The sample is drawn from a study of regulatory T cells in long-lasting Graves disease. Time point: newly diagnosed GD, antithyroid drugs for less than 3 months. Following extraction of RNA from PBMCs, that RNA was used to make the TCR library. Germline V CDR1 and CDR2: MNHEY, SMNVEV (reference sequence). The CDR3 sequence is 15 residues long. Trimming cost V 6 bases and J 2 bases, with 16 bases left between them. iRepertoire HTBI primers and Arm-PCR of CDR3 regions built TCR beta libraries. A single record per CDR3 protein comes from TCRdb applying MiXCR to the multiplex PCR reads. The sample records over 350,000 distinct CDR3 sequences, 13% to 15% being singletons. These data are also associated with another study on T cells in Graves' hyperthyroidism and ophthalmopathy.

The chain couples TRBV27 to TRBJ1-2; D gene uncertain. The sequenced sample was peripheral blood mononuclear cells (PBMCs), obtained at new diagnosis, from a patient treated with antithyroid drugs. This clonotype was sampled from a woman aged 45-65 years with Graves disease. Here the CDR3 DNA reads TGTGCCAGCAGCATTCTACCGGTGGGGAACTATGGCTACACCTTC. Translated, it gives CASSILPVGNYGYTF.